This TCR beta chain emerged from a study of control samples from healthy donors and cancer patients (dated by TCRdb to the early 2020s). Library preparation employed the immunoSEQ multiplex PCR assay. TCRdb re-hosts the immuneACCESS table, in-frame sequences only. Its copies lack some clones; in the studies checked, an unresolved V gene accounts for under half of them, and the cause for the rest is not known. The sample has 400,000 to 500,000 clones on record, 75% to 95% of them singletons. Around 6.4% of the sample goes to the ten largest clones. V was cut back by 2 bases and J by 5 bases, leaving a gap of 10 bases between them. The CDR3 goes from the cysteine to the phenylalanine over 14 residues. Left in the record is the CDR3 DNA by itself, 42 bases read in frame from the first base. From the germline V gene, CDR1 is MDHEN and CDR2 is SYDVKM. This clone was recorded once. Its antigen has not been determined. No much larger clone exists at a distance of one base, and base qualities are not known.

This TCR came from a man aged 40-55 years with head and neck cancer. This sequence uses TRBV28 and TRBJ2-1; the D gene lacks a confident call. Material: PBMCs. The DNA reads TGTGCCAGCAGTTTACGCCAGTATGACAATGAGCAGTTCTTC. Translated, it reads CASSLRQYDNEQFF.